Here is one T cell receptor beta chain with its context. This sample is drawn from a study of blood T cell repertoires in COVID-19. Germline assignment: CDR1 SGHRS and CDR2 YFSETQ. Trimming removed 1 base from V and 0 bases from J; junction bases left unmatched: 6. CDR3 length: 18 amino acids. Profiling relied on immunoSEQ multiplex PCR, and the TCRdb table lists in-frame clones only, not all of them. This sample carries some 200,000 clones, 80% to 90% of them seen once, and the ten largest clones take 5.9%. The specimen was peripheral blood. This receptor was taken from a man at least 80 years old with acute or convalescent COVID-19. This chain uses TRBV5-1 with TRBJ2-3, with TRBD2 identical over 12 bases. The CDR3 nucleotides read TGCGCCAGCAGCTTGCCGGGACTAGCGGGCTCTAGCACAGATACGCAGTATTTT. Protein sequence: CASSLPGLAGSSTDTQYF.